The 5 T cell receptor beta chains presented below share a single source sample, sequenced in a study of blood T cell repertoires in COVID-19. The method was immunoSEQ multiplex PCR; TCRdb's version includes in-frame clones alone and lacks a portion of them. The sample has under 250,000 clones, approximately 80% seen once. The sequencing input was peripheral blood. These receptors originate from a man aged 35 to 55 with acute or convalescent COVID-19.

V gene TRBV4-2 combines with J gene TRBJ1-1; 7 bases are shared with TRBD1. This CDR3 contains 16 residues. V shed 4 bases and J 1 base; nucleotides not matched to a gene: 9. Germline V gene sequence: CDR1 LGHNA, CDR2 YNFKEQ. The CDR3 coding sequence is TGTGCCAGCAGCCCCAGAACCGGGACAGAGAACACTGAAGCTTTCTTT. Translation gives CASSPRTGTENTEAFF.

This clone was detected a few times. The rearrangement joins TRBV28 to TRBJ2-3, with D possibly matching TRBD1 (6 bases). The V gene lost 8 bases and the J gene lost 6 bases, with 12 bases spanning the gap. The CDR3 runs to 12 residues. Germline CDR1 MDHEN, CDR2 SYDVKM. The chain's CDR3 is CASGPGVDTQYF. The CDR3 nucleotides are TGTGCCAGCGGTCCAGGGGTCGATACGCAGTATTTT.

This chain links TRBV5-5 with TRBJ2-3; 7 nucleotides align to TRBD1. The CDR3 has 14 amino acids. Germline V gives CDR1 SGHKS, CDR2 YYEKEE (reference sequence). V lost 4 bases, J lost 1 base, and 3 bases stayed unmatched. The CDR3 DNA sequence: TGTGCCAGCAGCCGTGGACAGGGCACAGATACGCAGTATTTT. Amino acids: CASSRGQGTDTQYF.

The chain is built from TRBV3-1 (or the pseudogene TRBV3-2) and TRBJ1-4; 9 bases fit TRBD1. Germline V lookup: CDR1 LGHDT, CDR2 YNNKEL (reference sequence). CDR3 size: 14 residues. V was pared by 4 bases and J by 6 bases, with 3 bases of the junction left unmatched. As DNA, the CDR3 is TGTGCCAGCAGCCTGTGGACAGGGGATGAAAAACTGTTTTTT. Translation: CASSLWTGDEKLFF.

CDR3 protein: CASSLASGRATDTQYF. The CDR3 nucleotides read TGCGCCAGCAGCTTGGCTAGCGGGAGGGCGACAGATACGCAGTATTTT. This chain connects TRBV5-1 to TRBJ2-3; 12 bases align to TRBD2. Germline values: CDR1 SGHRS, CDR2 YFSETQ. The J segment lost 3 bases and the V segment lost 0 bases, leaving 2 bases of the junction unmatched. The CDR3 extends over 16 amino acids. The variable domain in full, with the rest retrieved from reference TRBV5-1 and TRBJ2-3, is KAGVTQTPRYLIKTRGQQVTLSCSPISGHRSVSWYQQTPGQGLQFLFEYFSETQRNKGNFPGRFSGRQFSNSRSEMNVSTLELGDSALYLCASSLASGRATDTQYFGPGTRLTVL.